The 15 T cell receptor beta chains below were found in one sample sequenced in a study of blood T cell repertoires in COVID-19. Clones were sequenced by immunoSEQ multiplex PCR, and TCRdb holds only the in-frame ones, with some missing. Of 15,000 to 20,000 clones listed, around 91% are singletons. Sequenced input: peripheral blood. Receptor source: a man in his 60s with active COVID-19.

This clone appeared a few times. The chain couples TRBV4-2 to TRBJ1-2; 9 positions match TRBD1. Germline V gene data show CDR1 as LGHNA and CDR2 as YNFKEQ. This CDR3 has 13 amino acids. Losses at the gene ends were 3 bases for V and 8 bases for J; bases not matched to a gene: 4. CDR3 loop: CASSQTGGQGYTF. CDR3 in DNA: TGTGCCAGCAGCCAGACAGGGGGACAGGGCTACACCTTC.

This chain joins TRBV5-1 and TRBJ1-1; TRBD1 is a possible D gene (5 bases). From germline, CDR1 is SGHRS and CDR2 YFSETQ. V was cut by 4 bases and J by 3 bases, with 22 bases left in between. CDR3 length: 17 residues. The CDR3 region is CASSHGHGAGGDTEAFF. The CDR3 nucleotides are TGCGCCAGCAGCCACGGCCACGGAGCCGGAGGGGACACTGAAGCTTTCTTT.

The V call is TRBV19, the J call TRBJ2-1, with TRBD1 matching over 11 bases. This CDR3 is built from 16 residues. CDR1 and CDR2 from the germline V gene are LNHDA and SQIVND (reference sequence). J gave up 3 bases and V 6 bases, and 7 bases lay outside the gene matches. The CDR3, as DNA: TGTGCCAGTAGCCTGACGGGGACAGGGGGCTACAATGAGCAGTTCTTC. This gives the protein CASSLTGTGGYNEQFF.

CDR3 DNA sequence: TGCAGCGTTGCGTTTCGTCTGCAGATGAACACTGAAGCTTTCTTT. It yields the protein CSVAFRLQMNTEAFF. V usage is TRBV29-1 and J usage is TRBJ1-1; D unresolved. The CDR3 loop spans 15 amino acids. V lost 4 bases to trimming and J lost 0 bases, with 15 bases between them. Per the germline V gene, CDR1 is SQVTM and CDR2 is ANQGSEA. The full variable domain, in which reference TRBV29-1 and TRBJ1-1 provide the parts outside the CDR3, is SAVISQKPSRDICQRGTSLTIQCQVDSQVTMMFWYRQQPGQSLTLIATANQGSEATYESGFVIDKFPISRPNLTFSTLTVSNMSPEDSSIYLCSVAFRLQMNTEAFFGQGTRLTVV.

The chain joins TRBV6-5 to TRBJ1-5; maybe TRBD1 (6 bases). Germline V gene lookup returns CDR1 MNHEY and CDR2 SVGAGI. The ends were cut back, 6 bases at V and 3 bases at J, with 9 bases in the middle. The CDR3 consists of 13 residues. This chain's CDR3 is CASRDSDNQPQHF. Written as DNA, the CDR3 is TGTGCCAGCAGGGACAGCGACAATCAGCCCCAGCATTTT.

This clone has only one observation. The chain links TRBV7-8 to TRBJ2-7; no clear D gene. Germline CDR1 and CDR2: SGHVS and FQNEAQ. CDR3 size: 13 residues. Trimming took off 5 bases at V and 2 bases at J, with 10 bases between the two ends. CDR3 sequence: CASSHGPPYEQYF. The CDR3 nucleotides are TGTGCCAGCAGCCATGGGCCGCCCTACGAGCAGTACTTC.

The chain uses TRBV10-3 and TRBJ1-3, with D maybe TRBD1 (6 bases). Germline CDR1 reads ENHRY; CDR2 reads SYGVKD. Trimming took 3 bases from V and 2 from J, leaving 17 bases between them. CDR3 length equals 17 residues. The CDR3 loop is CAISDGRDTLPGNTIYF. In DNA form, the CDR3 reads TGTGCCATCAGTGACGGACGGGACACTCTCCCTGGAAACACCATATATTTT.

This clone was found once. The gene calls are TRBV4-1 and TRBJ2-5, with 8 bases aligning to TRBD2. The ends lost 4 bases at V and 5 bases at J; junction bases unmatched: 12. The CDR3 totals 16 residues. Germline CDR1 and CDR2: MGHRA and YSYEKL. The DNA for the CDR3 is TGCGCCAGCAGCCCACTTACGGGGGGGCCTTTGGAGACCCAGTACTTC. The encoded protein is CASSPLTGGPLETQYF.

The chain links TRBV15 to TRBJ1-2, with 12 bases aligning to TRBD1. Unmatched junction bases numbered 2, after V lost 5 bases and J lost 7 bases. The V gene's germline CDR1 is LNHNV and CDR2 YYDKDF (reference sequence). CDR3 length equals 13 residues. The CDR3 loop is CATSGTGGRGYTF. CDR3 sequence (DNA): TGTGCCACCAGCGGGACAGGGGGCCGTGGCTACACCTTC.

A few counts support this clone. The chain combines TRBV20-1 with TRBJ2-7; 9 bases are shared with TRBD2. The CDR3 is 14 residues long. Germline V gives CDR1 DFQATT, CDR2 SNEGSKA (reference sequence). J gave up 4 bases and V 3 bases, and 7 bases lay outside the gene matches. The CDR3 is CSASGAGGSYEQYV. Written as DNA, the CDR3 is TGCAGTGCTAGTGGAGCGGGGGGAAGTTACGAGCAGTACGTC.

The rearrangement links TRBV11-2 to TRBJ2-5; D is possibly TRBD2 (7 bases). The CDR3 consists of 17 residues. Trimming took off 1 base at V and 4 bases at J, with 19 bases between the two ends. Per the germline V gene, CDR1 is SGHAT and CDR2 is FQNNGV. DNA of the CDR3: TGTGCCAGCAGCTTAGGGTTCGGACTAGGGGGAGTAGAGACCCAGTACTTC. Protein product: CASSLGFGLGGVETQYF.

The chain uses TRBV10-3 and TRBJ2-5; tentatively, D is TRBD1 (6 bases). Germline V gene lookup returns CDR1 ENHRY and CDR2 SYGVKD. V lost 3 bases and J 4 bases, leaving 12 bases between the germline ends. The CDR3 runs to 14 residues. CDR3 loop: CAISEVQGRETQYF. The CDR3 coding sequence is TGTGCCATCAGTGAAGTACAGGGTAGAGAGACCCAGTACTTC.

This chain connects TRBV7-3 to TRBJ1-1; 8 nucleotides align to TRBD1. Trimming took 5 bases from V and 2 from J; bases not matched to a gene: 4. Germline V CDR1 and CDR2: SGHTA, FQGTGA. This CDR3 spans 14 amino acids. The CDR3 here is CASSPGQANTEAFF. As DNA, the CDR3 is TGTGCCAGCAGCCCGGGACAGGCCAACACTGAAGCTTTCTTT.

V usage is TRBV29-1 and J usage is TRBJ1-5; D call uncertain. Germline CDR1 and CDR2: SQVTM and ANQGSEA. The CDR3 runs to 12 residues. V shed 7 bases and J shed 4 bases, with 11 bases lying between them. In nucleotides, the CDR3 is TGCAGCGCCGGGGAACGAAATCAGCCCCAGCATTTT. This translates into CSAGERNQPQHF.

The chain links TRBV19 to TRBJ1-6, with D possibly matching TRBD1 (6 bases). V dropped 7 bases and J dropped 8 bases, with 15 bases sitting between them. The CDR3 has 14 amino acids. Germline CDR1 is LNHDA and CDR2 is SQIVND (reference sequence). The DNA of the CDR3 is TGTGCCAGTATCCCGAGGGGGGGGGATTCACCCCTCCACTTT. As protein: CASIPRGGDSPLHF.